Listed below are T cell receptor beta chains from one sample, sequenced in a study of regulatory T cells in long-lasting Graves disease. TCRdb fed the multiplex PCR reads into MiXCR, producing one record per CDR3 protein. The sample has 410,000 or so distinct CDR3 sequences, more than 12% seen once. These sequences were also reported in another study, on T cells in Graves' hyperthyroidism and ophthalmopathy.

The sample was peripheral blood mononuclear cells (PBMCs), taken at new diagnosis, from a patient treated with antithyroid drugs. These receptors all stem from a woman in her 30s with Graves disease. The CDR3 runs from the conserved cysteine through the conserved F or W. A D gene is named only where the DNA matches it firmly. Not all rows give a size; the values are once, few, many and, for expanded clones, a class.

v_gene	len	j_gene	d_gene	abundance	CDR3nt	CDR3aa
TRBV18	16	TRBJ2-5	TRBD2	.	TGTGCCAGCTCACCCCTCACAGCGGGAGCCGCAGAGACCCAGTACTTC	CASSPLTAGAAETQYF
TRBV28	15	TRBJ1-4	.	.	TGTGCCAGCAGTTTTGGGGGCACAACTAATGAAAAACTGTTTTTT	CASSFGGTTNEKLFF
TRBV11-2	14	TRBJ1-2	.	many	TGTGCCAGCAGCTTAGGGCAGGGAAGGGATGGCTACACCTTC	CASSLGQGRDGYTF
TRBV11-2	16	TRBJ2-1	TRBD2	many	TGTGCCAGCAGCTCCAGACTAGCGGGGACCTACAATGAGCAGTTCTTC	CASSSRLAGTYNEQFF
TRBV12-3/TRBV12-4	21	TRBJ2-1	TRBD1	many	TGTGCCAGCAGTAGCCCCTGGACAGGGGCGATGGGGTTAAGCTCCTACAATGAGCAGTTCTTC	CASSSPWTGAMGLSSYNEQFF
TRBV7-2	14	TRBJ2-2	.	.	TGTGCCAGCAGCCCCGGGACGGGACACGGGGAGCTGTTTTTT	CASSPGTGHGELFF
TRBV6-2/TRBV6-3	16	TRBJ2-1	TRBD2	many	TGTGCCAGCAGTGAAGAGATTAGCGGGGTCTACAATGAGCAGTTCTTC	CASSEEISGVYNEQFF
TRBV6-1	16	TRBJ2-6	.	many	TGTGCCAGCAGTGAGCTAGGTCTCAGTGGGGCCAACGTCCTGACTTTC	CASSELGLSGANVLTF
TRBV2	12	TRBJ2-5	.	.	TGTGCCGGCAGCGGAGCAGAAGAGACCCAGTACTTC	CAGSGAEETQYF
TRBV25-1	15	TRBJ2-6	TRBD2	many	TGTGCCAGCTGCCGGGAGGCCGGTGGGGCCAACGTCCTGACTTTC	CASCREAGGANVLTF
TRBV29-1	12	TRBJ2-7	.	many	TGCAGCGTTGAAGGGGACACCCCCGAGCAGTACTTC	CSVEGDTPEQYF
TRBV5-1	15	TRBJ2-7	TRBD1	many	TGCGCCAGCAGCCCGGACAGGGGTGGAGGCTACGAGCAGTACTTC	CASSPDRGGGYEQYF
TRBV4-2	16	TRBJ2-3	.	.	TGTGCCAGCAGCCAAGCGGGGAGCAATCCCCGGGATACGCAGTATTTT	CASSQAGSNPRDTQYF
TRBV2	15	TRBJ2-3	TRBD1	many	TGTGCCAGCAGTGGGGGGGACAGGGGCACAGATACGCAGTATTTT	CASSGGDRGTDTQYF
TRBV7-9	17	TRBJ2-6	TRBD2	.	TGTGCCAGCAGCCCCTCCGGGACTAGCAGTGGGGCCAACGTCCTGACTTTC	CASSPSGTSSGANVLTF
TRBV29-1	12	TRBJ1-1	.	few	TGCAGCGTAGGTGACTTCGGAACTGAAGCTTTCTTT	CSVGDFGTEAFF
TRBV11-2	14	TRBJ2-7	.	many	TGTGCCAGCAGCTTTCCGGGACGGTACTACGAGCAGTACTTC	CASSFPGRYYEQYF